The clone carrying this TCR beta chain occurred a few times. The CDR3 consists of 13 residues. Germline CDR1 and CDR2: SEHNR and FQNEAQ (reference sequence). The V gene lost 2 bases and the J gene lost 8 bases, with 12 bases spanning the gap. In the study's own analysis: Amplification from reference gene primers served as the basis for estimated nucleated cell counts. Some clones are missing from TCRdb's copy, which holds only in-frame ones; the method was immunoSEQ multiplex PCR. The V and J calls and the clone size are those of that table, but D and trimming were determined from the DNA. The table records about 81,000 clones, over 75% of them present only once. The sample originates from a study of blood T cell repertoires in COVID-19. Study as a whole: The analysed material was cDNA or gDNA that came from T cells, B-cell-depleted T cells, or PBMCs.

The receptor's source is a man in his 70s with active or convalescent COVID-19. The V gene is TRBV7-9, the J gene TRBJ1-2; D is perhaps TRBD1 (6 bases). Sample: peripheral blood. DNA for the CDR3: TGTGCCAGCAGCTTATGGTCAGGGGACGGCTACACCTTC. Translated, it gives CASSLWSGDGYTF.